The T cell receptor beta chain under discussion was sequenced for a study of tumor and adjacent non-tumor tissue in lung cancer. The wider study: There were some 12 adenocarcinoma, a couple of squamous cell carcinoma and 1 small cell lung cancer cases. Study-level results: Tumor TCR diversity, when higher, was linked to shorter survival.

No cell sorting was done before RNA was extracted from the tissue. More than 3 cm separated this lung sample from the edge of the tumor. The sample holds many counts of this clonotype. No antigen is known for it. Trimming pared 3 bases from V and 2 bases from J, leaving 8 bases between. This CDR3 contains 13 residues. Germline values: CDR1 MDHEN, CDR2 SYDVKM. TCRbeta libraries were built with three rounds of nested PCR, modified from ARM-PCR. TCRdb redid the calling of the multiplex PCR reads with MiXCR, one entry per CDR3 protein. The sample consists of more than 35,000 distinct CDR3 sequences, roughly 62% of them appearing once.

The chain recombines TRBV28 with TRBJ2-7; D remains unclear. Material for sequencing was distant non-tumor lung tissue. The sequence was obtained from a woman aged 40 to 49 with non-small cell lung cancer. The CDR3 is CASSFGSPYEQYF. The CDR3 DNA reads TGTGCCAGCAGTTTTGGATCTCCCTACGAGCAGTACTTC.